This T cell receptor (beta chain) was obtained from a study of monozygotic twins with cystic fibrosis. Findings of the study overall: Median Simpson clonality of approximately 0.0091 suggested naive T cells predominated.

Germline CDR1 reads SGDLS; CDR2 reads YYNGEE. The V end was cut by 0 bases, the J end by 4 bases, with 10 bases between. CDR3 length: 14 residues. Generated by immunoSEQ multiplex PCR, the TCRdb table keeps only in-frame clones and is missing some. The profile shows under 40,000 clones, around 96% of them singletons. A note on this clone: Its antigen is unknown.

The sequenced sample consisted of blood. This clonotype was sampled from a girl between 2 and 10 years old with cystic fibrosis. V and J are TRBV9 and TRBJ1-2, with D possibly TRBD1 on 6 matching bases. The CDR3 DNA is TGTGCCAGCAGCGTAGGGTCAGGGGCCTATGGCTACACCTTC. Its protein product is CASSVGSGAYGYTF.